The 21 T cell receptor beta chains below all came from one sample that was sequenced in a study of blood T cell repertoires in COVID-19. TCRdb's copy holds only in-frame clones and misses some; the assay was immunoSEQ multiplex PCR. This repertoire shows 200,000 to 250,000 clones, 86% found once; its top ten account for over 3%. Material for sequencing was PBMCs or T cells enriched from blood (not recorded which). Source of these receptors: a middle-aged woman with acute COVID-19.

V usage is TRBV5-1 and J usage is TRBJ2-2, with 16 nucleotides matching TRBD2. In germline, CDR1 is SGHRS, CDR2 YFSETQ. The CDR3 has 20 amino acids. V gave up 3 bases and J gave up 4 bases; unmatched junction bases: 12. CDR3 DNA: TGCGCCAGCAGCTCCGACCCCGGGACTAGCGGGGGGGCCGTCACCGGGGAGCTGTTTTTT. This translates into CASSSDPGTSGGAVTGELFF. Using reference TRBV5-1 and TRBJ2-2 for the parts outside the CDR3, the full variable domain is KAGVTQTPRYLIKTRGQQVTLSCSPISGHRSVSWYQQTPGQGLQFLFEYFSETQRNKGNFPGRFSGRQFSNSRSEMNVSTLELGDSALYLCASSSDPGTSGGAVTGELFFGEGSRLTVL.

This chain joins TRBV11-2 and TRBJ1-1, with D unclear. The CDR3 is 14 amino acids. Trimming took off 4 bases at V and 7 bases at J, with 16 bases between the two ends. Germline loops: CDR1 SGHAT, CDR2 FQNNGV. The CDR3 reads CASSYKSGLNEAFF. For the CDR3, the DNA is TGTGCCAGCAGCTACAAAAGCGGGTTGAATGAAGCTTTCTTT.

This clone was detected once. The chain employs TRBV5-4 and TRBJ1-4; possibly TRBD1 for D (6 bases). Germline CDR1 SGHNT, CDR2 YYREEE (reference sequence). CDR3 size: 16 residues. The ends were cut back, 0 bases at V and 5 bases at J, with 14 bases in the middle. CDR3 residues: CASSLALPGANEKLFF. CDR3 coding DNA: TGTGCCAGCAGCTTGGCATTGCCAGGGGCAAATGAAAAACTGTTTTTT. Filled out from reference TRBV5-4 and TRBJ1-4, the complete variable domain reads ETGVTQSPTHLIKTRGQQVTLRCSSQSGHNTVSWYQQALGQGPQFIFQYYREEENGRGNFPPRFSGLQFPNYSSELNVNALELDDSALYLCASSLALPGANEKLFFGSGTQLSVL.

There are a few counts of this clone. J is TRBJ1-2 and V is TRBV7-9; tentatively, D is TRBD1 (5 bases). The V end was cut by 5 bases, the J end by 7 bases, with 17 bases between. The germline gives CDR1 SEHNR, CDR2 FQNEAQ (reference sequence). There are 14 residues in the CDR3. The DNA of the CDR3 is TGTGCCAGCAGCCCCGATGACAGTTGGCGTGGCTACACCTTC. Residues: CASSPDDSWRGYTF. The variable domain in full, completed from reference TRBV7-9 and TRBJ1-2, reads DTGVSQNPRHKITKRGQNVTFRCDPISEHNRLYWYRQTLGQGPEFLTYFQNEAQLEKSRLLSDRFSAERPKGSFSTLEIQRTEQGDSAMYLCASSPDDSWRGYTFGSGTRLTVV.

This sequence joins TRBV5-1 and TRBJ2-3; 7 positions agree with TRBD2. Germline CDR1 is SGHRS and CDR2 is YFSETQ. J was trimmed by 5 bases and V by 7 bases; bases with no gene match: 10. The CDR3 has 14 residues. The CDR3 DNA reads TGCGCCAGCGGCCTAACGGGAGGTGGAGATACGCAGTATTTT. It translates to CASGLTGGGDTQYF. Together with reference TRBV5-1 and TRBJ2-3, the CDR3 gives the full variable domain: KAGVTQTPRYLIKTRGQQVTLSCSPISGHRSVSWYQQTPGQGLQFLFEYFSETQRNKGNFPGRFSGRQFSNSRSEMNVSTLELGDSALYLCASGLTGGGDTQYFGPGTRLTVL.

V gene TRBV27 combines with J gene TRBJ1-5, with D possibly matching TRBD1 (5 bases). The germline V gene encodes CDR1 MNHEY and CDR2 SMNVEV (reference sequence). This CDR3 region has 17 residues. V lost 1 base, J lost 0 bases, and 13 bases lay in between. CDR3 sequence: CASSLYSQGLSNQPQHF. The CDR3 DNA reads TGTGCCAGCAGTTTATATTCTCAGGGCCTTAGCAATCAGCCCCAGCATTTT.

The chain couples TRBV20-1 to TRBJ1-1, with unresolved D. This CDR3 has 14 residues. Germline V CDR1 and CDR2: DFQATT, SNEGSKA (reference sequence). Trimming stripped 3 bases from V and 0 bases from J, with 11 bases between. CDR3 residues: CSASTYRLNTEAFF. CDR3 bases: TGCAGTGCTAGTACTTACAGACTGAACACTGAAGCTTTCTTT.

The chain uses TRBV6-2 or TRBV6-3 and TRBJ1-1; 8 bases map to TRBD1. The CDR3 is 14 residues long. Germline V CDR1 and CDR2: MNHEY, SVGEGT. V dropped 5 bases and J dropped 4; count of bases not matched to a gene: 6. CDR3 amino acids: CASSQGAVSTEAFF. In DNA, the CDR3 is TGTGCCAGCAGTCAGGGGGCTGTGAGCACTGAAGCTTTCTTT.

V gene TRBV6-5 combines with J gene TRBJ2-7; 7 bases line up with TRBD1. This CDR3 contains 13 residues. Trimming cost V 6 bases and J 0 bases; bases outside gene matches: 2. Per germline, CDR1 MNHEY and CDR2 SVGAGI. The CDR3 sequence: CASSYRGSYEQYF. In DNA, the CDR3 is TGTGCCAGCAGCTACAGGGGCTCCTACGAGCAGTACTTC.

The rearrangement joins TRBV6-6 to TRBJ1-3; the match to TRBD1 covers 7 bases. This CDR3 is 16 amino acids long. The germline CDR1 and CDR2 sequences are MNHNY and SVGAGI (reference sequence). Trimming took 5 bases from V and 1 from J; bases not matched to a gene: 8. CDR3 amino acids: CASSKAGTASGNTIYF. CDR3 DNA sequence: TGTGCCAGCAGTAAGGCTGGGACAGCTTCTGGAAACACCATATATTTT.

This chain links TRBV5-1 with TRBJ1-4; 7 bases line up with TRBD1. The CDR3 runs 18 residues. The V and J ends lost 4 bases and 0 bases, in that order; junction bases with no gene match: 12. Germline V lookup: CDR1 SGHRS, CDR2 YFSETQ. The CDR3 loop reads CASSNPPGQLATNEKLFF. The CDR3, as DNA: TGCGCCAGCAGCAATCCCCCGGGACAGCTTGCAACTAATGAAAAACTGTTTTTT.

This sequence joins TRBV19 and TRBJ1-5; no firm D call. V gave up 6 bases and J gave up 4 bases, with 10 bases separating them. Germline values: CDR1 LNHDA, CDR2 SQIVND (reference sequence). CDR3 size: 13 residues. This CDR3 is CASRDNRNQPQHF. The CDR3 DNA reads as TGTGCCAGTAGAGACAATCGTAATCAGCCCCAGCATTTT.

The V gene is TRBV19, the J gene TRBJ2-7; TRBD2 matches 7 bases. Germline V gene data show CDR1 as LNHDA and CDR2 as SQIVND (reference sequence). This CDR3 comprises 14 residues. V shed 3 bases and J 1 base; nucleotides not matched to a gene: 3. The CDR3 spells CASSMASGSYEQYF. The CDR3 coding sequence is TGTGCCAGTAGTATGGCTAGCGGATCCTACGAGCAGTACTTC.

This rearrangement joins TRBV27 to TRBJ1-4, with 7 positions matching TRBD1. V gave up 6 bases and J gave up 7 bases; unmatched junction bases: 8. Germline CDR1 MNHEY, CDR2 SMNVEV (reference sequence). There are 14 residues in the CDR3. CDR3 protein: CASSETGISEKLFF. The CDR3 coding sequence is TGTGCCAGCAGCGAGACAGGGATAAGTGAAAAACTGTTTTTT. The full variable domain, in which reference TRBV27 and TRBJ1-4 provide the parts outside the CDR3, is EAQVTQNPRYLITVTGKKLTVTCSQNMNHEYMSWYRQDPGLGLRQIYYSMNVEVTDKGDVPEGYKVSRKEKRNFPLILESPSPNQTSLYFCASSETGISEKLFFGSGTQLSVL.

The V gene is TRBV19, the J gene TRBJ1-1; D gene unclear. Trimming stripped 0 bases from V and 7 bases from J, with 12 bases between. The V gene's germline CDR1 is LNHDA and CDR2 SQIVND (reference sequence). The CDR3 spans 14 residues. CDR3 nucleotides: TGTGCCAGTAGTATAGACGTTGGCCGCAGTGAAGCTTTCTTT. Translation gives CASSIDVGRSEAFF.

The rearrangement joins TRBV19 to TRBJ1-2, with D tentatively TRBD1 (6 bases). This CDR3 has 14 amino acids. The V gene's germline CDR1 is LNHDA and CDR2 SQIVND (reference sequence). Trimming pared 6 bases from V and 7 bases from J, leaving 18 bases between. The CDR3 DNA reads TGTGCCAGTAGAAAAGAAACAGGGTTTGCTGGCTACACCTTC. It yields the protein CASRKETGFAGYTF.

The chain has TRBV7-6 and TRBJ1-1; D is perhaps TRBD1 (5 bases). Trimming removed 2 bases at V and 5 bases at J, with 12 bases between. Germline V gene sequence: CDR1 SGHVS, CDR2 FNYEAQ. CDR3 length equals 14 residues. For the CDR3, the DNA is TGTGCCAGCAGCTTAACGGCAGGGCGGACTGAAGCTTTCTTT. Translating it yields CASSLTAGRTEAFF. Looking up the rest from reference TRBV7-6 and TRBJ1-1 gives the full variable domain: GAGVSQSPRYKVTKRGQDVALRCDPISGHVSLYWYRQALGQGPEFLTYFNYEAQQDKSGLPNDRFSAERPEGSISTLTIQRTEQRDSAMYRCASSLTAGRTEAFFGQGTRLTVV.

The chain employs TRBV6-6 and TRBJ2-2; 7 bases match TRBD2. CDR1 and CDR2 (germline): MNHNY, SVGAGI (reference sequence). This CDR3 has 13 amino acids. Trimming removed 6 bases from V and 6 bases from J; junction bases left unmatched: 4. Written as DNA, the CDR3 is TGTGCCAGCAGCCCCCGGGGGGCCGGGGAGCTGTTTTTT. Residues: CASSPRGAGELFF.

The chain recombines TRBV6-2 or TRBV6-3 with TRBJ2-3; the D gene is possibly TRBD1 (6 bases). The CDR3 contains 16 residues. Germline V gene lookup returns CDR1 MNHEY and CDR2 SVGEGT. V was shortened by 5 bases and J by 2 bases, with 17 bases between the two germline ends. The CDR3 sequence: CASSKAGQLLTDTQYF. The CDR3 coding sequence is TGTGCCAGCAGTAAAGCCGGACAGCTTCTCACAGATACGCAGTATTTT.

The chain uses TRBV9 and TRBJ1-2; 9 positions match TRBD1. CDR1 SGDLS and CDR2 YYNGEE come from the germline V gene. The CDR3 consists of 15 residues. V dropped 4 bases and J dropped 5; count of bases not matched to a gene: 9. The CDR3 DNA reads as TGTGCCAGCAGCCCCGGGACAGGGACATCGTATGGCTACACCTTC. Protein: CASSPGTGTSYGYTF.

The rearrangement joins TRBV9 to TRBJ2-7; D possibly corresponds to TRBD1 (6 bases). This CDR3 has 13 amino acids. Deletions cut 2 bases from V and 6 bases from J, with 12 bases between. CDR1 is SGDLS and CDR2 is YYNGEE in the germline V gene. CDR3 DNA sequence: TGTGCCAGCAGCGTGGGACATAGTTCCGAGCAGTACTTC. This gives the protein CASSVGHSSEQYF.